The next 16 T cell receptor beta chains were all read from a single sample in a study. One entry per CDR3 protein results from TCRdb running MiXCR on the RT-PCR reads. This table has about 680,000 distinct CDR3 sequences, 14% appearing once. Material: memory CD4+ T cells from blood. All receptors come from a female donor in good health, serving as a healthy control.

This clonotype came up many times. V usage is TRBV7-6 and J usage is TRBJ2-6; unclear D gene. Trimming pared 4 bases from V and 3 bases from J, leaving 7 bases between. The CDR3 runs to 14 residues. Germline assignment: CDR1 SGHVS and CDR2 FNYEAQ. The CDR3 loop reads CASSSAFGANVLTF. CDR3 bases: TGTGCCAGCAGCTCCGCTTTTGGGGCCAACGTCCTGACTTTC.

This chain links TRBV7-2 with TRBJ2-3; D possibly corresponds to TRBD2 (6 bases). V lost 4 bases and J 7 bases, leaving 21 bases between the germline ends. CDR1 and CDR2 (germline): SGHTA, FQGNSA. CDR3 size: 16 residues. Here the CDR3 DNA reads TGTGCCAGCAGCTACAACAGGCTCTTAGCGGACAATACGCAGTATTTT. Translated, it gives CASSYNRLLADNTQYF. The variable domain in full, completed from reference TRBV7-2 and TRBJ2-3, reads GAGVSQSPSNKVTEKGKDVELRCDPISGHTALYWYRQSLGQGLEFLIYFQGNSAPDKSGLPSDRFSAERTGGSVSTLTIQRTQQEDSAVYLCASSYNRLLADNTQYFGPGTRLTVL.

This clonotype was seen only a few times. The V call is TRBV7-6, the J call TRBJ2-1, with 7 bases matching TRBD1. CDR3 length: 16 residues. V lost 3 bases and J lost 4; bases outside the gene matches: 9. Germline V gene data show CDR1 as SGHVS and CDR2 as FNYEAQ. This CDR3 reads CASSFTGQSRYNEQFF. Here the CDR3 DNA reads TGTGCCAGCAGCTTCACGGGACAGAGCAGGTACAATGAGCAGTTCTTC.

This clonotype was seen ten or more times. This chain uses TRBV30 with TRBJ2-1, with D perhaps assigned TRBD1 or TRBD2 (6 bases each). With 7 bases removed from V and 9 bases from J, the gap between germline ends came to 13 bases. This CDR3 is built from 11 residues. The germline V gene encodes CDR1 GTSNPN and CDR2 SVGIG (reference sequence). CDR3 DNA: TGTGCCTCTTCGGGGGCGACTGAGCAGTTCTTC. Translating gives CASSGATEQFF.

The chain joins TRBV9 to TRBJ2-3; TRBD2 agrees at 10 bases. The germline CDR1 and CDR2 sequences are SGDLS and YYNGEE. This CDR3 has 16 amino acids. The ends lost 4 bases at V and 3 bases at J; junction bases unmatched: 8. The CDR3 sequence: CASSPGLAEGTDTQYF. The DNA for the CDR3 is TGTGCCAGCAGCCCAGGACTAGCGGAGGGGACAGATACGCAGTATTTT. The full variable domain, rest sourced from reference TRBV9 and TRBJ2-3, is DSGVTQTPKHLITATGQRVTLRCSPRSGDLSVYWYQQSLDQGLQFLIQYYNGEERAKGNILERFSAQQFPDLHSELNLSSLELGDSALYFCASSPGLAEGTDTQYFGPGTRLTVL.

This clonotype was seen repeatedly, ten times or more. The chain combines TRBV6-5 with TRBJ1-2; D may be TRBD1 (5 bases). The V end was cut by 2 bases, the J end by 2 bases, with 9 bases between. The CDR3 covers 14 residues. CDR1 is MNHEY and CDR2 is SVGAGI in the germline V gene. The CDR3 sequence is CASSYGTVNYGYTF. Written as DNA, the CDR3 is TGTGCCAGCAGTTACGGGACGGTGAACTATGGCTACACCTTC.

The V call is TRBV27, the J call TRBJ1-2; 9 positions match TRBD1. With V trimmed by 4 bases and J by 7 bases, 10 bases remained unmatched. Germline V gene sequence: CDR1 MNHEY, CDR2 SMNVEV (reference sequence). The CDR3 is made up of 15 amino acids. The CDR3 coding sequence is TGTGCCAGCAGTTCGAGTGGGACAGGGTGGGGTGGCTACACCTTC. Encoded protein: CASSSSGTGWGGYTF.

This clonotype was seen a handful of times. The chain couples TRBV20-1 to TRBJ1-1, with unresolved D. CDR3 length equals 11 residues. Germline CDR1 and CDR2: DFQATT and SNEGSKA (reference sequence). The germline V and J ends were trimmed by 1 base and 8 bases, with 8 bases remaining between them. Written as DNA, the CDR3 is TGCAGTGCTAGAGGACTTCGGGAAGCTTTCTTT. It is translated as CSARGLREAFF.

This clonotype was seen a few times. V is TRBV30 and J is TRBJ2-5; possible D gene TRBD2, 6 bases. Trimming pared 2 bases from V and 7 bases from J, leaving 11 bases between. CDR1 GTSNPN and CDR2 SVGIG come from the germline V gene (reference sequence). The CDR3 runs 12 residues. CDR3 DNA sequence: TGTGCCTGGAGTACTAGCTACGGGACCCAGTACTTC. It codes for CAWSTSYGTQYF. Full variable domain (rest looked up from reference TRBV30 and TRBJ2-5): SQTIHQWPATLVQPVGSPLSLECTVEGTSNPNLYWYRQAAGRGLQLLFYSVGIGQISSEVPQNLSASRPQDRQFILSSKKLLLSDSGFYLCAWSTSYGTQYFGPGTRLLVL.

This clonotype appeared many times. This chain links TRBV4-2 with TRBJ2-4, with 7 bases matching TRBD1. Germline-derived CDR1 and CDR2 are LGHNA and YNFKEQ. This CDR3 is 15 amino acids long. The junction had 7 bases not matched to a gene; V was cut back by 0 bases and J by 8 bases. The CDR3 is CASSQERQGLYIQYF. The DNA for the CDR3 is TGTGCCAGCAGCCAAGAGCGACAGGGTTTGTACATTCAGTACTTC.

This clonotype has only a few counts. The chain links TRBV12-3 or TRBV12-4 to TRBJ1-3; D unclear. V dropped 8 bases and J dropped 2 bases, with 7 bases sitting between them. The CDR3 length is 12 residues. CDR3 sequence reads: CASGSAGNTIYF. CDR3 bases: TGTGCCAGCGGTTCGGCTGGAAACACCATATATTTT.

The table lists this clonotype with a few counts. The V gene is TRBV5-1, the J gene TRBJ1-2, with TRBD1 as a possible D gene (6 bases). V lost 0 bases and J lost 2, with 11 bases in between. The CDR3 runs 15 residues. CDR1 and CDR2 (germline): SGHRS, YFSETQ. The CDR3 sequence is CASSLGTAGNYGYTF. The CDR3 DNA sequence: TGCGCCAGCAGCTTGGGGACAGCTGGAAACTATGGCTACACCTTC.

This clonotype has just a few counts. The CDR3 DNA sequence: TGCGCCAGCAGCTTGGGTGGAGCTCTACCCTACGAGCAGTACTTC. Residues: CASSLGGALPYEQYF. The chain recombines TRBV5-1 with TRBJ2-7, with D hard to call. V lost 0 bases, J lost 2 bases, and 12 bases lay in between. CDR1 and CDR2 from the germline V gene are SGHRS and YFSETQ. This CDR3 is built from 15 residues.

The chain is built from TRBV6-2 or TRBV6-3 and TRBJ1-5, with no clear D. This CDR3 is 13 amino acids long. V shed 8 bases and J shed 3 bases, with 11 bases lying between them. Germline V gene sequence: CDR1 MNHEY, CDR2 SVGEGT. CDR3 sequence (DNA): TGTGCCAGCGGTAAGGTCTCCAATCAGCCCCAGCATTTT. Residues: CASGKVSNQPQHF.

This clonotype has at least ten counts. The chain joins TRBV29-1 to TRBJ1-1; 7 nucleotides agree with TRBD1. The CDR3 extends over 13 amino acids. Germline V lookup: CDR1 SQVTM, CDR2 ANQGSEA. V shed 5 bases and J 5 bases; nucleotides not matched to a gene: 8. The CDR3 region is CSVTLTGRTEAFF. In nucleotides, the CDR3 is TGCAGCGTTACCTTGACAGGGAGAACTGAAGCTTTCTTT.

This clonotype showed up many times. The chain carries TRBV29-1 and TRBJ2-3; weak D call: TRBD1 (5 bases). Trimming stripped 6 bases from V and 6 bases from J, with 16 bases between. The germline CDR1 and CDR2 sequences are SQVTM and ANQGSEA. The CDR3 runs 13 residues. The CDR3 bases are TGCAGCGTAGTTTCCCAGGGTGCCGATACGCAGTATTTT. This encodes CSVVSQGADTQYF.